A selection of T cell receptor beta chains follows, all from one sample in a study of cytomegalovirus exposure and HLA in healthy donors. Method: immunoSEQ multiplex PCR; TCRdb's copy keeps in-frame clones and lacks some. The sample lists some 110,000 clones, about 62% occurring once. The specimen sequenced was PBMCs. These receptors were collected from a woman aged 40 to 50 in good health and CMV-seropositive. Each CDR3 is given with its conserved first and last residue. Each record gives: clone size, CDR3 length, V gene, D gene, J gene, CDR3 protein, CDR3 DNA. D genes are given only for firm matches. For some rows the clone size is stated as once, few or many, or as a class when expanded; others skip it.

clone_size: .
cdr3_length: 17
v_call: TRBV4-2
d_call: .
j_call: TRBJ2-6
cdr3_aa: CASSAPLLSSGANVLTF
cdr3_nt: TGTGCCAGCAGCGCACCCCTGTTGAGCTCTGGGGCCAACGTCCTGACTTTC

clone_size: few
cdr3_length: 17
v_call: TRBV27
d_call: .
j_call: TRBJ1-5
cdr3_aa: CASSLAPAAHSNQPQHF
cdr3_nt: TGTGCCAGCAGCCTCGCTCCGGCAGCGCATAGCAATCAGCCCCAGCATTTT

clone_size: few
cdr3_length: 14
v_call: TRBV29-1
d_call: TRBD1
j_call: TRBJ1-1
cdr3_aa: CSVEGDRGDTEAFF
cdr3_nt: TGCAGCGTTGAAGGGGACAGGGGGGACACTGAAGCTTTCTTT

clone_size: once
cdr3_length: 15
v_call: TRBV4-1
d_call: .
j_call: TRBJ1-5
cdr3_aa: CASSQGHLSNQPQHF
cdr3_nt: TGCGCCAGCAGCCAAGGGCACCTTAGCAATCAGCCCCAGCATTTT

clone_size: .
cdr3_length: 17
v_call: TRBV7-9
d_call: TRBD1
j_call: TRBJ1-2
cdr3_aa: CSSSLGTGTGDSYGYTF
cdr3_nt: TGTTCCAGCAGCTTGGGGACCGGGACAGGGGATTCCTATGGCTACACCTTC

clone_size: once
cdr3_length: 16
v_call: TRBV5-1
d_call: TRBD2
j_call: TRBJ2-3
cdr3_aa: CASSLFSSGAPDTQYF
cdr3_nt: TGCGCCAGCAGCTTGTTTTCCAGCGGGGCCCCAGATACGCAGTATTTT

clone_size: .
cdr3_length: 11
v_call: TRBV11-2
d_call: .
j_call: TRBJ1-6
cdr3_aa: CASSHAGALHF
cdr3_nt: TGTGCCAGCAGTCACGCAGGTGCCCTCCACTTT

clone_size: .
cdr3_length: 11
v_call: TRBV28
d_call: .
j_call: TRBJ1-2
cdr3_aa: CATEQGYGYTF
cdr3_nt: TGTGCCACCGAGCAGGGGTATGGCTACACCTTC

clone_size: .
cdr3_length: 14
v_call: TRBV6-1
d_call: .
j_call: TRBJ1-3
cdr3_aa: CASSEVSSGNTIYF
cdr3_nt: TGTGCCAGCAGTGAGGTCAGCTCTGGAAACACCATATATTTT

clone_size: .
cdr3_length: 15
v_call: TRBV27
d_call: TRBD2
j_call: TRBJ2-7
cdr3_aa: CASGRGAGGPYEQYF
cdr3_nt: TGTGCCAGCGGCAGAGGGGCGGGAGGGCCCTACGAGCAGTACTTC

clone_size: .
cdr3_length: 13
v_call: TRBV29-1
d_call: TRBD1
j_call: TRBJ1-1
cdr3_aa: CSALGQGDTEAFF
cdr3_nt: TGCAGCGCCCTAGGACAGGGCGACACTGAAGCTTTCTTT

clone_size: few
cdr3_length: 12
v_call: TRBV5-1
d_call: TRBD2
j_call: TRBJ2-3
cdr3_aa: CASSLGEGTQYF
cdr3_nt: TGCGCCAGCAGCTTGGGGGAGGGTACGCAGTATTTT

clone_size: .
cdr3_length: 14
v_call: TRBV19
d_call: TRBD1
j_call: TRBJ1-4
cdr3_aa: CASSGGQGEEKLFF
cdr3_nt: TGTGCCAGTAGTGGAGGACAGGGTGAAGAAAAACTGTTTTTT

clone_size: few
cdr3_length: 19
v_call: TRBV4-1
d_call: TRBD2
j_call: TRBJ2-1
cdr3_aa: CASSQEGWERESSYNEQFF
cdr3_nt: TGCGCCAGCAGCCAAGAGGGATGGGAGCGGGAGAGTTCCTACAATGAGCAGTTCTTC

clone_size: .
cdr3_length: 18
v_call: TRBV7-7
d_call: TRBD2
j_call: TRBJ2-7
cdr3_aa: CASGGWGATASGPYEQYF
cdr3_nt: TGTGCTAGCGGGGGGTGGGGGGCGACGGCTAGCGGCCCCTACGAGCAGTACTTC

clone_size: .
cdr3_length: 16
v_call: TRBV5-5
d_call: TRBD1
j_call: TRBJ1-1
cdr3_aa: CASSFIPGQGGTEAFF
cdr3_nt: TGTGCCAGCAGCTTCATACCGGGACAGGGGGGCACTGAAGCTTTCTTT

clone_size: once
cdr3_length: 16
v_call: TRBV7-9
d_call: TRBD2
j_call: TRBJ2-1
cdr3_aa: CASSSTSGVSYNEQFF
cdr3_nt: TGTGCCAGCAGCTCGACTAGCGGGGTCTCCTACAATGAGCAGTTCTTC

clone_size: .
cdr3_length: 13
v_call: TRBV14
d_call: TRBD2
j_call: TRBJ2-7
cdr3_aa: CASSPRGVDEQYF
cdr3_nt: TGTGCCAGCAGCCCGCGGGGGGTAGACGAGCAGTACTTC

clone_size: .
cdr3_length: 17
v_call: TRBV27
d_call: .
j_call: TRBJ2-1
cdr3_aa: CASSLNRRPTSYNEQFF
cdr3_nt: TGTGCCAGCAGTTTAAATAGGAGACCGACCTCCTACAATGAGCAGTTCTTC

clone_size: .
cdr3_length: 16
v_call: TRBV7-2
d_call: TRBD2
j_call: TRBJ2-2
cdr3_aa: CASSSSGGAVTGELFF
cdr3_nt: TGTGCCAGCAGCTCGAGCGGGGGGGCGGTCACCGGGGAGCTGTTTTTT

clone_size: .
cdr3_length: 17
v_call: TRBV14
d_call: TRBD1
j_call: TRBJ2-5
cdr3_aa: CASSPGTGGRRSETQYF
cdr3_nt: TGTGCCAGCAGCCCAGGGACAGGGGGCCGCCGGTCAGAGACCCAGTACTTC

clone_size: .
cdr3_length: 13
v_call: TRBV18
d_call: TRBD1
j_call: TRBJ1-2
cdr3_aa: CASSLQGARGYTF
cdr3_nt: TGTGCCAGCTCACTCCAGGGGGCTAGGGGCTACACCTTC

clone_size: .
cdr3_length: 14
v_call: TRBV6-5
d_call: TRBD1
j_call: TRBJ2-7
cdr3_aa: CASSYRTGLHEQYF
cdr3_nt: TGTGCCAGCAGTTACCGGACAGGGTTACACGAGCAGTACTTC

clone_size: once
cdr3_length: 15
v_call: TRBV5-1
d_call: TRBD2
j_call: TRBJ2-1
cdr3_aa: CASSDSGVSYNEQFF
cdr3_nt: TGCGCCAGCAGCGATAGCGGGGTCTCCTACAATGAGCAGTTCTTC

clone_size: once
cdr3_length: 14
v_call: TRBV6-6
d_call: TRBD2
j_call: TRBJ2-7
cdr3_aa: CASSTGTSGYEQYF
cdr3_nt: TGTGCCAGCAGTACCGGGACTAGCGGTTACGAGCAGTACTTC

clone_size: .
cdr3_length: 15
v_call: TRBV11-3
d_call: .
j_call: TRBJ2-3
cdr3_aa: CASSLSGGPTDTQYF
cdr3_nt: TGTGCCAGCAGCTTATCGGGGGGCCCCACAGATACGCAGTATTTT

clone_size: .
cdr3_length: 14
v_call: TRBV4-2
d_call: TRBD1
j_call: TRBJ2-5
cdr3_aa: CASSQAGTGKTQYF
cdr3_nt: TGTGCCAGCAGCCAAGCCGGGACAGGGAAGACCCAGTACTTC

clone_size: few
cdr3_length: 15
v_call: TRBV5-8
d_call: TRBD1
j_call: TRBJ1-1
cdr3_aa: CASSLEGGPTTEAFF
cdr3_nt: TGTGCCAGCAGCTTGGAAGGGGGCCCGACCACTGAAGCTTTCTTT

clone_size: .
cdr3_length: 15
v_call: TRBV5-1
d_call: TRBD2
j_call: TRBJ2-1
cdr3_aa: CASSPSGRAGDEQFF
cdr3_nt: TGCGCCAGCAGCCCGAGCGGGAGGGCCGGCGATGAGCAGTTCTTC

clone_size: .
cdr3_length: 17
v_call: TRBV15
d_call: TRBD2
j_call: TRBJ2-1
cdr3_aa: CATRGPPLADSYNEQFF
cdr3_nt: TGTGCCACCAGAGGCCCCCCTCTAGCGGACTCCTACAATGAGCAGTTCTTC

clone_size: once
cdr3_length: 14
v_call: TRBV19
d_call: .
j_call: TRBJ2-3
cdr3_aa: CATSTDPSTDTQYF
cdr3_nt: TGTGCCACCTCGACAGATCCTAGCACAGATACGCAGTATTTT

clone_size: .
cdr3_length: 13
v_call: TRBV18
d_call: .
j_call: TRBJ2-5
cdr3_aa: CASSPGAKETQYF
cdr3_nt: TGTGCCAGCTCACCGGGAGCCAAAGAGACCCAGTACTTC

clone_size: .
cdr3_length: 15
v_call: TRBV7-9
d_call: TRBD2
j_call: TRBJ2-7
cdr3_aa: CASSQGLAGFWEQYF
cdr3_nt: TGTGCCAGCAGCCAAGGACTAGCGGGGTTTTGGGAGCAGTACTTC

clone_size: .
cdr3_length: 13
v_call: TRBV12-5
d_call: TRBD2
j_call: TRBJ2-5
cdr3_aa: CASGSGRGETQYF
cdr3_nt: TGTGCTAGTGGTTCAGGGAGGGGTGAGACCCAGTACTTC

clone_size: .
cdr3_length: 14
v_call: TRBV10-3
d_call: TRBD2
j_call: TRBJ2-7
cdr3_aa: CAISLAGDGDEQYF
cdr3_nt: TGTGCCATCAGCTTAGCGGGAGACGGCGACGAGCAGTACTTC